The entry that follows covers one T cell receptor (beta chain) sequence. The data belong to a study of blood T cell repertoires in COVID-19. Produced via immunoSEQ multiplex PCR; TCRdb's table is partial and in-frame only. The sample yields 150,000 or so clones, 85% seen once. With V trimmed by 3 bases and J by 8 bases, 15 bases remained unmatched. The CDR3 length is 16 residues. Germline lookup yields CDR1 LGHDT and CDR2 YNNKEL (reference sequence). This chain connects TRBV3-1 (or the pseudogene TRBV3-2) to TRBJ1-2; 7 nucleotides match TRBD1. This receptor was identified in a human donor with acute or convalescent COVID-19. The donor label of this sample is uncertain. Sequenced: peripheral blood. The CDR3 here is CASSHSQDRLVCGYTF. As DNA, the CDR3 is TGTGCCAGCAGCCATTCCCAGGACAGGTTGGTATGCGGCTACACCTTC.